These T cell receptor beta chains were read from a single sample in a study of CD8+ T cells in alopecia areata. Measured with immunoSEQ multiplex PCR; TCRdb has only the in-frame clones, and not every one. The data hold some 180,000 clones, with 53% observed a single time. The sequencing used CD8+ T cells sorted from blood, collected at week 24, from a patient treated with tofacitinib. The receptor source for this set is a human donor with alopecia areata. The conserved cysteine and the conserved F or W are not part of the CDR3 here. Fields, in order: D gene, J gene, V gene, CDR3 protein. D genes are given only for firm matches.

d_gene: TRBD1; j_gene: TRBJ1-1; v_gene: TRBV4-3; CDR3aa: ASSQVPSGQGGNEAF
d_gene: -; j_gene: TRBJ2-2; v_gene: TRBV4-3; CDR3aa: ASSQVIAGWSTGELF
d_gene: -; j_gene: TRBJ1-1; v_gene: TRBV7-2; CDR3aa: ASSLTQGRVNTEAF
d_gene: TRBD2; j_gene: TRBJ2-2; v_gene: TRBV29-1; CDR3aa: SVEDRIAGEVKPGELF
d_gene: -; j_gene: TRBJ1-1; v_gene: TRBV29-1; CDR3aa: SVIYTEAF
d_gene: TRBD1; j_gene: TRBJ1-2; v_gene: TRBV29-1; CDR3aa: SVGQELGYT
d_gene: -; j_gene: TRBJ2-1; v_gene: TRBV5-1; CDR3aa: ASSLGGAFPSLYNEQF
d_gene: TRBD1; j_gene: TRBJ2-2; v_gene: TRBV6-6; CDR3aa: ASSPRQGQNTGELF
d_gene: -; j_gene: TRBJ2-7; v_gene: TRBV19; CDR3aa: ASSPTSSYEQY
d_gene: -; j_gene: TRBJ1-1; v_gene: TRBV5-6; CDR3aa: ASSFQGKTEAF
d_gene: -; j_gene: TRBJ1-5; v_gene: TRBV10-3; CDR3aa: AISDGQNQPQH
d_gene: -; j_gene: TRBJ2-7; v_gene: TRBV7-8; CDR3aa: ASSLAPHEQY
d_gene: -; j_gene: TRBJ1-5; v_gene: TRBV6-5; CDR3aa: ASGLVAHNQPQH
d_gene: -; j_gene: TRBJ2-5; v_gene: TRBV19; CDR3aa: ASRQGSETQY
d_gene: -; j_gene: TRBJ1-2; v_gene: TRBV30; CDR3aa: AWRGAPLGYT
d_gene: -; j_gene: TRBJ2-1; v_gene: TRBV11-1; CDR3aa: ASSLSRGAEYNEQF
d_gene: -; j_gene: TRBJ1-2; v_gene: TRBV6-5; CDR3aa: ASSSGLLSGYT
d_gene: TRBD2; j_gene: TRBJ2-2; v_gene: TRBV7-8; CDR3aa: ASSSGLAGGPGELF
d_gene: -; j_gene: TRBJ2-1; v_gene: TRBV11-2; CDR3aa: ASSLSSEQF
d_gene: -; j_gene: TRBJ1-2; v_gene: TRBV11-2; CDR3aa: ASSPAETEIYGYT
d_gene: -; j_gene: TRBJ2-4; v_gene: TRBV15; CDR3aa: ATRDPRQNIQY
d_gene: -; j_gene: TRBJ2-7; v_gene: TRBV5-1; CDR3aa: ASSLGTGWYEQY
d_gene: TRBD1; j_gene: TRBJ2-7; v_gene: TRBV30; CDR3aa: AWGDRADEQY
d_gene: -; j_gene: TRBJ1-1; v_gene: TRBV13; CDR3aa: ASSLALREAF
d_gene: -; j_gene: TRBJ1-1; v_gene: TRBV5-6; CDR3aa: ASSPEAGGNTEAF
d_gene: TRBD1; j_gene: TRBJ2-3; v_gene: TRBV4-3; CDR3aa: ASSQDPLGTGLADTQY